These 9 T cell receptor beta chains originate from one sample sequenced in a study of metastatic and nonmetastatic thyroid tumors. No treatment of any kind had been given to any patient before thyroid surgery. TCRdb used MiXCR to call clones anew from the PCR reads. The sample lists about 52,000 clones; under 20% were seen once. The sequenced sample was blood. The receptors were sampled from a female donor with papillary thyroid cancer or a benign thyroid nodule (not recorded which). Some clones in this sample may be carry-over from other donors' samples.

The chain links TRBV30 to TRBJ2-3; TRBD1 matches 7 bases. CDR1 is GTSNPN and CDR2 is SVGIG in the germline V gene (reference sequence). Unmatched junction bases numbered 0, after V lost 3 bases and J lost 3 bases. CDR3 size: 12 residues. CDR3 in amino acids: CAWSRGTDTQYF. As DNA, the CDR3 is TGTGCCTGGAGCAGGGGGACAGATACGCAGTATTTT.

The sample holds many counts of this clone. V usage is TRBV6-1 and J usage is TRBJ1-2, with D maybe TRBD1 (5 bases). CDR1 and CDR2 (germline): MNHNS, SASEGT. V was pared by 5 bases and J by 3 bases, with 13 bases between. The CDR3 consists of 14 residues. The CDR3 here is CASSKGRRDYGYTF. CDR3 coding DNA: TGTGCCAGCAGTAAGGGACGGAGAGACTATGGCTACACCTTC.

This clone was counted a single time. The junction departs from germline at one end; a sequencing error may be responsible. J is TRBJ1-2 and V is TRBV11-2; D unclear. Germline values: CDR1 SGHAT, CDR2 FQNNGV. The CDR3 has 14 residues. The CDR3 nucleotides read TGTGCCGGCAGCTTAGACGGTAACGTATATGGCTACACCTTC. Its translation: CAGSLDGNVYGYTF. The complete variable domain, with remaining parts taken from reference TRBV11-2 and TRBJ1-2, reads EAGVAQSPRYKIIEKRQSVAFWCNPISGHATLYWYQQILGQGPKLLIQFQNNGVVDDSQLPKDRFSAERLKGVDSTLKIQPAKLEDSAVYLCAGSLDGNVYGYTFGSGTRLTVV.

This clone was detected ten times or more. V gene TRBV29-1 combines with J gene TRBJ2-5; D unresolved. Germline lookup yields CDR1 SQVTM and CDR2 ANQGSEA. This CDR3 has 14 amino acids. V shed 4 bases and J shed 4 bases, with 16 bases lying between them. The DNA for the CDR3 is TGCAGCGTTGCTCGATTCCTAGACCCAGAGACCCAGTACTTC. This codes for CSVARFLDPETQYF.

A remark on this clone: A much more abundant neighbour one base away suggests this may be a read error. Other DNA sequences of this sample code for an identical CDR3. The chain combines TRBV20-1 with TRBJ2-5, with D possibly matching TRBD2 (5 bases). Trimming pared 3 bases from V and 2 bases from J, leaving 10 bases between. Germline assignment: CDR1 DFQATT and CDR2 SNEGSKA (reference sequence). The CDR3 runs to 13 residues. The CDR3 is CSARLAIQETQYF. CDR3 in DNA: TGCAGTGCTAGGCTAGCTATACAAGAGACCCAGTACTTC.

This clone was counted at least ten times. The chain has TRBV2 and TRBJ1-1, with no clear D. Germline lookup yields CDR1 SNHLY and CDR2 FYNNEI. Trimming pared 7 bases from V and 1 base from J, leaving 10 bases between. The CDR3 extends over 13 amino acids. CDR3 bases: TGTGCCAGCACTACGACACAGAACACTGAAGCTTTCTTT. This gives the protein CASTTTQNTEAFF.

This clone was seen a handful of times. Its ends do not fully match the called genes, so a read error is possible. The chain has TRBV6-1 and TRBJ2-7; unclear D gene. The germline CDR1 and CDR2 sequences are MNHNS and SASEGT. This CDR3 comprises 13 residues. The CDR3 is CSSCLMTPSEQYF. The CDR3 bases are TGTTCCAGCTGCCTTATGACACCGTCCGAGCAGTACTTC.

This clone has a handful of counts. CDR3 sequence (DNA): TGTGCCAGCAGTTCCCGTGGGCGCAGGGGAGATGGCTACACCTTC. It yields the protein CASSSRGRRGDGYTF. The gene calls are TRBV2 and TRBJ1-2, with a weak D call TRBD1 (6 bases). Germline lookup yields CDR1 SNHLY and CDR2 FYNNEI. V gave up 5 bases and J gave up 6 bases, with 19 bases separating them. The CDR3 has 15 residues.

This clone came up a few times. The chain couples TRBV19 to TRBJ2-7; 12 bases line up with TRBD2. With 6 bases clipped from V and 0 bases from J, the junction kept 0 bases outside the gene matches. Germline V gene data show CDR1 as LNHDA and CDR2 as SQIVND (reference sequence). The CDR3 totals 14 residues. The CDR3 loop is CASRTSGSSYEQYF. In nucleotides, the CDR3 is TGTGCCAGTAGGACTAGCGGGAGCTCCTACGAGCAGTACTTC.